This TCR beta chain was identified during a study of CD8+CD57+ T cells in acquired aplastic anemia. The CDR3 is 15 residues long. CDR1 is LGHNA and CDR2 is YNFKEQ in the germline V gene. V was trimmed by 4 bases and J by 6 bases, leaving 16 bases between them. Overall study results and limits: In common between the patients and the controls were twenty-nine CD8+ CDR3 sequences.

Turning to this clonotype: What it recognizes is unknown.

Patients selected for sequencing had displayed CD8+CD57+ cell expansion by flow cytometry. Profiles of TCR beta VDJ and CDR3 were generated from a genomic DNA template. In TCRdb, the reads were re-called with MiXCR into one record per CDR3 protein. The profile shows 160,000 or so distinct CDR3 sequences, 40% to 55% of them singletons. The TCR was taken from a human donor with aplastic anemia. The chain carries TRBV4-2 and TRBJ2-1; D is possibly TRBD2 (7 bases). Sequenced material: sorted CD4+, CD8+, or CD8+CD57+ T cells (not recorded which) from PBMCs. The chain's CDR3 is CASSRRGGGRNEQFF. CDR3 nucleotides: TGTGCCAGCAGCCGAAGAGGGGGGGGCCGCAATGAGCAGTTCTTC.